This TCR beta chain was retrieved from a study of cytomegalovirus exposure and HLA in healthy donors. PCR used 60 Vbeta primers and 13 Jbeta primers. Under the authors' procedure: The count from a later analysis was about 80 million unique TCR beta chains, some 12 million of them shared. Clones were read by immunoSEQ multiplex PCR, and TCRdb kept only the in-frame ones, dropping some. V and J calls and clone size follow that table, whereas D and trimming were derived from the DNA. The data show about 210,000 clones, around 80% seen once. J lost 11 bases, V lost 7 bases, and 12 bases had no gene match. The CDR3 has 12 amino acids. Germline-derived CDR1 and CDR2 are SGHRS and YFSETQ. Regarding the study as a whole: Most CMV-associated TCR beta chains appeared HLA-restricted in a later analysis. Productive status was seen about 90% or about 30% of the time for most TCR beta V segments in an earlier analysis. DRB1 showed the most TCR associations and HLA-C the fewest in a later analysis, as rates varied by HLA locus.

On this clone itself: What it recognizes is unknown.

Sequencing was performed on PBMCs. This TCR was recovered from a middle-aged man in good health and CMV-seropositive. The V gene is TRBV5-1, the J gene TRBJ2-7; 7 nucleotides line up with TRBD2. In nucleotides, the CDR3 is TGCGCCAGCGGAACCTCAGCGGGACCGGAGTACTTC. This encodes CASGTSAGPEYF.